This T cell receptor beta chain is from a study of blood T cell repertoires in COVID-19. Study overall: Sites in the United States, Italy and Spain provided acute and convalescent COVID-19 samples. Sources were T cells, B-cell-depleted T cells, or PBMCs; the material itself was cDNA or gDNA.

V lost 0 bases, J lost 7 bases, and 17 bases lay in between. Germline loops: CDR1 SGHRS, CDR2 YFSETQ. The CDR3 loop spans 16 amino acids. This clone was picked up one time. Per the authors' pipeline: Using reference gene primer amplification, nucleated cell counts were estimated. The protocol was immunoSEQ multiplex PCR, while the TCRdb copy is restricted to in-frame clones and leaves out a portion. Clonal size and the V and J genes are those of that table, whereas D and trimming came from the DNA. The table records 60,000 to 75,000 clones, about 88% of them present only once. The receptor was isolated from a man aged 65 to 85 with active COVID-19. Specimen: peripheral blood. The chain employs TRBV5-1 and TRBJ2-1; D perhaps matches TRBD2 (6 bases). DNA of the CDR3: TGCGCCAGCAGCTTGGCCGGGGGAGCGGTAGGGAATGAGCAGTTCTTC. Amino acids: CASSLAGGAVGNEQFF.